This note documents a single TCR beta chain sequence. Its antigen is still unknown. V lost 4 bases and J lost 8; bases outside the gene matches: 11. CDR1 is SNHLY and CDR2 is FYNNEI in the germline V gene. CDR3 size: 16 residues. The source of the sample is a study of blood T cells in healthy people across ages. Study-wide findings and caveats: Per million T cells, the diversity of TCR beta decreased roughly linearly as age advanced.

A sample-barcoded 5' primer and a J-beta primer mix were used in a second PCR of about 7 to 12 cycles. TCRdb re-called the 5' RACE reads through MiXCR, storing one row per CDR3 protein. The repertoire includes approximately 780,000 distinct CDR3 sequences, 20% to 30% of them detected once, and about 3% sits in the top ten. This sample also appeared in a second study, on T cells of mothers and their children.

The specimen was blood. V is TRBV2 and J is TRBJ1-4; TRBD1 matches at 9 bases. The source is a boy aged 10-17 years in good health. CDR3 protein: CASSGYLQGAREKLFF. CDR3 in DNA: TGTGCCAGCAGTGGATACTTACAGGGGGCGCGGGAAAAACTGTTTTTT.